The 29 T cell receptor beta chains listed next were all sequenced from one sample in a study of T cell changes during pregnancy in multiple sclerosis. Produced via immunoSEQ multiplex PCR; TCRdb's table is partial and in-frame only. Seen here are 35,000 to 45,000 clones, around 90% observed once, and the top ten hold 4% to 6%. This material consisted of peripheral blood, taken in the second trimester of pregnancy. The receptors originated from a female donor in good health, enrolled as a control in a pregnancy study.

This clone has a single count. The chain links TRBV19 to TRBJ1-2, with TRBD1 as a possible D gene (6 bases). The germline CDR1 and CDR2 sequences are LNHDA and SQIVND (reference sequence). The germline V and J ends were trimmed by 5 bases and 7 bases, with 14 bases remaining between them. The CDR3 is 13 residues long. The CDR3 loop is CASSSRGAGGYTF. The CDR3 bases are TGTGCCAGTAGTTCTCGGGGGGCGGGTGGCTACACCTTC.

The genes are TRBV10-2 and TRBJ2-7; D may be TRBD2 (5 bases). The CDR3 runs 14 residues. V dropped 1 base and J dropped 6 bases, with 13 bases sitting between them. CDR1 is WSHSY and CDR2 is SAAADI in the germline V gene. Written as DNA, the CDR3 is TGCGCCAGCAGTGAGTGGTCGGCCGAGGGCGAGCAGTACTTC. As protein: CASSEWSAEGEQYF.

The rearrangement links TRBV10-3 to TRBJ2-7, with 7 bases identical to TRBD2. CDR1 and CDR2 (germline): ENHRY, SYGVKD. CDR3 size: 12 residues. V trimming: 8 bases; J trimming: 4 bases; junction bases outside the gene matches: 5. The CDR3 nucleotides read TGTGCCATCGGACTAGAACAGTACGAGCAGTACTTC. This codes for CAIGLEQYEQYF.

The chain combines TRBV19 with TRBJ2-2; TRBD2 matches 7 bases. Per germline, CDR1 LNHDA and CDR2 SQIVND (reference sequence). This CDR3 spans 14 amino acids. V shed 6 bases and J 4 bases; nucleotides not matched to a gene: 5. The CDR3, as DNA: TGTGCCAGTAGGTACGGGACTACCACCGGGGAGCTGTTTTTT. It is translated as CASRYGTTTGELFF.

The chain has TRBV10-2 and TRBJ1-1; D unclear. V was pared by 2 bases and J by 6 bases, with 13 bases between. This CDR3 has 14 amino acids. Germline-derived CDR1 and CDR2 are WSHSY and SAAADI. The CDR3 coding sequence is TGCGCCAGCAGTGAGCACCCGGGAGGATCTGAAGCTTTCTTT. This sequence encodes CASSEHPGGSEAFF.

The chain joins TRBV7-9 to TRBJ1-2; TRBD1 matches 7 bases. V shed 4 bases, J shed 10 bases, and the junction held 3 bases outside the gene matches. Looked up from germline, CDR1 is SEHNR and CDR2 is FQNEAQ (reference sequence). The CDR3 runs 11 residues. In DNA form, the CDR3 reads TGTGCCAGCAGCTCAACAGGGGACTACACCTTC. Translated, it gives CASSSTGDYTF.

CDR3 nucleotides: TGTGCCAGCCGGACAGGACTAGCGGGCTTGGGTGAGCAGTTCTTC. This codes for CASRTGLAGLGEQFF. J is TRBJ2-1 and V is TRBV7-2; 11 bases are shared with TRBD2. Unmatched junction bases numbered 12, after V lost 8 bases and J lost 9 bases. CDR1 is SGHTA and CDR2 is FQGNSA in the germline V gene. This CDR3 region has 15 residues.

The J gene is TRBJ1-5, the V gene TRBV5-1; 9 bases are a match to TRBD1. This CDR3 has 17 amino acids. J gave up 1 base and V 0 bases, and 5 bases lay outside the gene matches. Germline CDR1 reads SGHRS; CDR2 reads YFSETQ. CDR3 amino acids: CASSLDPGQGSNQPQHF. The DNA for the CDR3 is TGCGCCAGCAGCTTGGACCCGGGACAGGGAAGCAATCAGCCCCAGCATTTT.

This chain links TRBV15 with TRBJ2-7; D gene uncertain. V gave up 0 bases and J gave up 6 bases, with 9 bases separating them. The CDR3 length is 13 residues. Germline V gene data show CDR1 as LNHNV and CDR2 as YYDKDF (reference sequence). The CDR3, as DNA: TGTGCCACCAGCAGAGATATCTATCTCGAGCAGTACTTC. Translated, it gives CATSRDIYLEQYF.

V gene TRBV7-9 combines with J gene TRBJ1-1; possible D gene TRBD1, 6 bases. This CDR3 region has 17 residues. Germline V gene lookup returns CDR1 SEHNR and CDR2 FQNEAQ (reference sequence). V was pared by 1 base and J by 0 bases, with 15 bases between. The CDR3 here is CASSLVSTGRMNTEAFF. The DNA for the CDR3 is TGTGCCAGCAGCTTAGTGAGTACAGGGAGAATGAACACTGAAGCTTTCTTT.

V is TRBV4-3 and J is TRBJ1-2; D remains ambiguous. The germline V gene has CDR1 LGHNA and CDR2 YSLEER. Trimming took 0 bases from V and 5 from J, leaving 10 bases between them. The CDR3 totals 14 residues. The CDR3: CASSQDSGGYGYTF. In DNA, the CDR3 is TGCGCCAGCAGCCAAGATAGTGGAGGGTATGGCTACACCTTC.

The CDR3 sequence: CASSVGAGTYEQYF. The CDR3 coding sequence is TGTGCCAGCAGCGTAGGGGCGGGAACCTACGAGCAGTACTTC. This chain connects TRBV9 to TRBJ2-7, with D possibly matching TRBD2 (6 bases). Germline CDR1 SGDLS, CDR2 YYNGEE. The CDR3 totals 14 residues. Trimming removed 0 bases from V and 2 bases from J, with 9 bases in between.

J is TRBJ1-2 and V is TRBV30; D is uncertain. Germline CDR1 and CDR2: GTSNPN and SVGIG (reference sequence). V gave up 0 bases and J gave up 8 bases, with 19 bases separating them. The CDR3 spans 15 residues. This CDR3 is CAWSVRRAANRGYTF. The CDR3 nucleotides are TGTGCCTGGAGTGTACGGAGGGCAGCTAATCGGGGCTACACCTTC.

The genes are TRBV7-2 and TRBJ2-7, with 8 bases fitting TRBD1. The CDR3 has 14 residues. Germline assignment: CDR1 SGHTA and CDR2 FQGNSA. The V segment lost 6 bases and the J segment 2 bases; nucleotides outside the gene matches: 6. The CDR3 spells CASRPGQGPYEQYF. The DNA of the CDR3 is TGTGCCAGCAGACCCGGACAGGGACCCTACGAGCAGTACTTC.

The V call is TRBV30, the J call TRBJ2-2; no firm D call. CDR1 is GTSNPN, CDR2 SVGIG, per germline (reference sequence). The CDR3 contains 14 residues. Trimming removed 2 bases from V and 2 bases from J, with 9 bases in between. The CDR3 loop is CAWSLWLNTGELFF. The CDR3 DNA reads as TGTGCCTGGAGTCTCTGGCTCAACACCGGGGAGCTGTTTTTT.

The V gene is TRBV13, the J gene TRBJ2-3; 8 positions match TRBD2. The V gene's germline CDR1 is PRHDT and CDR2 FYEKMQ (reference sequence). The CDR3 contains 13 residues. V shed 8 bases, J shed 4 bases, and the junction held 5 bases outside the gene matches. DNA for the CDR3: TGTGCCAGCGCCACGCGGGGGGCAGATACGCAGTATTTT. Protein sequence: CASATRGADTQYF.

The chain couples TRBV4-3 to TRBJ1-5, with a weak D call TRBD1 (5 bases). CDR1 LGHNA and CDR2 YSLEER come from the germline V gene. The CDR3 is 13 amino acids. Trimming pared 0 bases from V and 10 bases from J, leaving 10 bases between. The CDR3 DNA reads as TGCGCCAGCAGCCAAGATGGGGGGGACCCCCAGCATTTT. Amino acids: CASSQDGGDPQHF.

This chain joins TRBV2 and TRBJ2-1, with 9 positions matching TRBD2. Per germline, CDR1 SNHLY and CDR2 FYNNEI. Unmatched junction bases numbered 3, after V lost 6 bases and J lost 6 bases. The CDR3 contains 13 residues. Here the CDR3 reads CASRTSGRNEQFF. CDR3 nucleotide sequence: TGTGCCAGCAGGACTAGCGGTCGCAATGAGCAGTTCTTC.

The chain uses TRBV30 and TRBJ1-2, with 8 nucleotides matching TRBD1. The CDR3 has 12 residues. J was trimmed by 5 bases and V by 5 bases; bases with no gene match: 4. The germline V gene encodes CDR1 GTSNPN and CDR2 SVGIG (reference sequence). CDR3 nucleotide sequence: TGTGCCTGGGGGGACAGGCCATATGGCTACACCTTC. Encoded protein: CAWGDRPYGYTF.

This clone has only a few counts. The chain carries TRBV10-3 and TRBJ1-2; 12 bases fit TRBD1. Germline V CDR1 and CDR2: ENHRY, SYGVKD. V was clipped by 2 bases and J by 7 bases; unmatched bases: 2. The CDR3 consists of 14 residues. Here the CDR3 reads CAISEVGQGAGYTF. CDR3 bases: TGTGCCATCAGTGAGGTGGGACAGGGGGCTGGCTACACCTTC.

The genes are TRBV6-5 and TRBJ2-1, with 8 bases identical to TRBD2. The trim removed 2 bases at V and 7 bases at J, leaving 10 bases unmatched. This CDR3 is built from 16 residues. Germline CDR1 is MNHEY and CDR2 is SVGAGI. CDR3 nucleotides: TGTGCCAGCAGTTACGTCGGACTAGCCGGGGTAAATGAGCAGTTCTTC. Its protein product is CASSYVGLAGVNEQFF.

V usage is TRBV4-3 and J usage is TRBJ2-4; 12 positions agree with TRBD1. This CDR3 spans 22 amino acids. Trimming cost V 8 bases and J 7 bases; bases outside gene matches: 30. CDR1 LGHNA and CDR2 YSLEER come from the germline V gene. CDR3 DNA sequence: TGCGCCAGCGACCCTAGGGACAGGGGGCGGCTAGCGGCGGGGGTTGGTTGGAACATTCAGTACTTC. It yields the protein CASDPRDRGRLAAGVGWNIQYF.

The rearrangement links TRBV6-5 to TRBJ1-2, with a possible D match to TRBD1 (5 bases). The V end lost 6 bases, the J end lost 4 bases, and 18 bases lay between the germline ends. Germline-derived CDR1 and CDR2 are MNHEY and SVGAGI. The CDR3 spans 15 residues. Here the CDR3 reads CASRPRRVWGYGYTF. CDR3 nucleotides: TGTGCCAGCAGGCCGCGCAGGGTCTGGGGCTATGGCTACACCTTC.

CDR3 sequence: CASSAPKGRQGNSYEQYF. DNA of the CDR3: TGTGCCAGCAGTGCGCCAAAAGGGAGGCAGGGAAACTCCTACGAGCAGTACTTC. The chain employs TRBV25-1 and TRBJ2-7, with D possibly being TRBD2 (6 bases). The ends were cut back, 4 bases at V and 0 bases at J, with 22 bases in the middle. Germline V gene lookup returns CDR1 MGHDK and CDR2 SYGVNS. CDR3 size: 18 residues.

The CDR3 DNA reads TGTGCCTGGGGGCACCGCCCCCCCACGCTGGGCTACACCTTC. The encoded protein is CAWGHRPPTLGYTF. This chain connects TRBV30 to TRBJ1-2; D is unresolved. The V gene lost 5 bases and the J gene lost 8 bases, with 21 bases spanning the gap. This CDR3 spans 14 amino acids. Germline V gene data show CDR1 as GTSNPN and CDR2 as SVGIG (reference sequence). Combining the CDR3 with reference TRBV30 and TRBJ1-2 gives the whole variable domain SQTIHQWPATLVQPVGSPLSLECTVEGTSNPNLYWYRQAAGRGLQLLFYSVGIGQISSEVPQNLSASRPQDRQFILSSKKLLLSDSGFYLCAWGHRPPTLGYTFGSGTRLTVV.

V usage is TRBV2 and J usage is TRBJ1-2; D perhaps matches TRBD1 (6 bases). V was shortened by 4 bases and J by 7 bases, with 10 bases between the two germline ends. This CDR3 spans 12 amino acids. The germline V gene has CDR1 SNHLY and CDR2 FYNNEI. CDR3 region: CASSAGVGGYTF. The CDR3, as DNA: TGTGCCAGCAGTGCAGGGGTAGGTGGCTACACCTTC.

This clone was observed a few times. In nucleotides, the CDR3 is TGTGCCAGCAGGCACCGCGGGCTAGCGGCAGGCACCGGGGAGCTGTTTTTT. Translating gives CASRHRGLAAGTGELFF. The chain joins TRBV27 to TRBJ2-2; the match to TRBD2 covers 7 bases. Looked up from germline, CDR1 is MNHEY and CDR2 is SMNVEV (reference sequence). This CDR3 comprises 17 residues. The V segment lost 6 bases and the J segment 4 bases; nucleotides outside the gene matches: 14.

The rearrangement joins TRBV5-5 to TRBJ2-2, with 8 bases matching TRBD2. V dropped 6 bases and J dropped 6; count of bases not matched to a gene: 10. Germline assignment: CDR1 SGHKS and CDR2 YYEKEE (reference sequence). This CDR3 comprises 15 residues. The CDR3 protein is CASTIEAGVAGELFF. For the CDR3, the DNA is TGTGCCAGCACAATCGAAGCGGGAGTGGCCGGGGAGCTGTTTTTT.

The chain employs TRBV27 and TRBJ2-1, with D perhaps matching TRBD2 (6 bases). CDR1 and CDR2 (germline): MNHEY, SMNVEV (reference sequence). The CDR3 spans 14 residues. V was pared by 6 bases and J by 6 bases, with 15 bases between. CDR3 nucleotides: TGTGCCAGCAGCCCGCGGGACGTTACCAATGAGCAGTTCTTC. Translation gives CASSPRDVTNEQFF.